This T cell receptor beta chain was documented in a study of Graves' ophthalmopathy and Graves' hyperthyroidism. Study context: The authors defined stable hyperthyroidism as no ophthalmopathy within 18 months of follow-up. Study-level points and caveats: Ophthalmopathy progression was predicted by the model at just over 70% sensitivity and about 72% specificity. Among thyroid clonotypes expanded above 0.001 frequency, most also appeared in blood.

This clonotype came up many times. Its antigen remains unidentified. Amplification of TCR beta CDR3 regions used RNA transcripts. An opening RT-PCR round employed HTBI primers and preceded a second-round multiplex PCR. TCRdb re-derived calls from the multiplex PCR reads in MiXCR, one entry per CDR3 protein. The sample consists of about 550,000 distinct CDR3 sequences, about 35% of them appearing once. Germline V CDR1 and CDR2: SGHTS, YDEGEE. This CDR3 comprises 14 residues. Trimming removed 4 bases at V and 0 bases at J, with 11 bases between. The rearrangement joins TRBV5-8 to TRBJ2-7, with D possibly being TRBD1 (6 bases). The sequence came from an adult man with Graves' hyperthyroidism. The material sequenced was peripheral blood or thyroid tissue (not recorded which). Written as DNA, the CDR3 is TGTGCCAGCAGCGAAGAGACAGGCTCCTACGAGCAGTACTTC. Translation: CASSEETGSYEQYF.